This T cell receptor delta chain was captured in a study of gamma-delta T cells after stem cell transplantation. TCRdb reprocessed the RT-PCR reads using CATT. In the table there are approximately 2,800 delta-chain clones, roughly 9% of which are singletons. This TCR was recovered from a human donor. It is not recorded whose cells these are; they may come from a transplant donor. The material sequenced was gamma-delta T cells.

The CDR3 DNA is TGTGCCTGTGACACCGGGGGATACGGCTTAGTACCCTCCTGGGACACCCGACAGATGTTTTTC. Its translation is CACDTGGYGLVPSWDTRQMFF. The chain recombines TRDV2 with TRDJ3; TRDD3 agrees at 10 bases. Germline loops: CDR1 GEAIGNYY, CDR2 EKD. The V and J ends lost 0 bases and 0 bases, in that order; junction bases with no gene match: 10. The CDR3 is 21 residues long.